The clone carrying this T cell receptor beta chain has only a few counts. This sample is part of a study of blood T cell repertoires in COVID-19. CDR3 size: 13 residues. Trimming left V 3 bases short and J 6 bases short, with 11 bases between. Produced via immunoSEQ multiplex PCR; TCRdb's table is partial and in-frame only. The table has hundreds of thousands of clones, 90% seen once; the top ten hold roughly 1.6%. The chain links TRBV12-3 or TRBV12-4 to TRBJ1-2, with D possibly being TRBD1 (5 bases). The sequenced sample was PBMCs or T cells enriched from blood (not recorded which). The TCR comes from a woman younger than 30 with acute COVID-19. The CDR3 sequence: CASSFGGVDGYTF. The DNA for the CDR3 is TGTGCCAGCAGTTTCGGGGGGGTGGATGGCTACACCTTC.